The clone carrying this T cell receptor (beta chain) was seen many times. Its antigen is still unknown. This sample is drawn from a study of CD8 T cells in ankylosing spondylitis. Whole-study results and caveats: Earlier studies detected some motif variants in reactive arthritis synovial fluid and blood.

Making use of molecular barcodes, quantitative 5'-RACE generated TCR beta libraries. TCRdb used MiXCR to reprocess the 5' RACE reads, holding one entry per CDR3 protein. The sample lists 240,000 or so distinct CDR3 sequences, around 11% occurring once. This CDR3 region has 13 residues. J lost 3 bases, V lost 6 bases, and 5 bases had no gene match. The germline V gene has CDR1 SGHRS and CDR2 YFSETQ. The rearrangement joins TRBV5-1 to TRBJ1-1; the match to TRBD1 covers 7 bases. This receptor was taken from a male donor with ankylosing spondylitis or in good health (not recorded which). The sequenced material came from blood, either unsorted or a sorted T cell fraction (not recorded which). CDR3 amino acids: CASTFTGDTEAFF. For the CDR3, the DNA is TGCGCCAGCACCTTCACAGGGGACACTGAAGCTTTCTTT.